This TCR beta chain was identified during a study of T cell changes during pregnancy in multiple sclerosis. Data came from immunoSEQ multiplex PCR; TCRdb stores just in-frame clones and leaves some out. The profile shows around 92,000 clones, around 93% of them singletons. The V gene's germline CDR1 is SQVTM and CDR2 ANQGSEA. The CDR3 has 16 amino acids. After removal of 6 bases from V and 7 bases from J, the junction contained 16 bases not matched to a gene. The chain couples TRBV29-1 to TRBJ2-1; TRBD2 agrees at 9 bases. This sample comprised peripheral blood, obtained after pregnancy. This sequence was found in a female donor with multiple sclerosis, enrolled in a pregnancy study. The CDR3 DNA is TGCAGCGTCCTAGCGGGATCGATGACGGTAGGAAATGAGCAGTTCTTC. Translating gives CSVLAGSMTVGNEQFF.